This T cell receptor (beta chain) was recovered during a study of memory B cells and T cells in multiple sclerosis. This clone was seen once. Its target is unknown. Separate sequencing covered autoproliferating (CFSE-dim) and non-proliferating (CFSE-high) T cells from stimulus-free culture. Roughly 5x10^7 CFSE-labeled PBMCs were cultured less than 8 days unstimulated, then replicate wells were pooled. CFSE at around 0.5 uM labeled the PBMCs, which were then cultured unstimulated. Study-level results: Clone-set sizes differed between compartments, so shared clonotype counts needed normalization.

Profiled with immunoSEQ multiplex PCR; TCRdb holds only in-frame clones, not every one. The sample holds over 35,000 clones, almost 85% seen once. Between the trimmed V and J ends, which lost 8 bases and 0 bases, there was a span of 13 bases. This CDR3 is 14 amino acids long. The germline CDR1 and CDR2 sequences are WSHSY and SAAADI. This clonotype originated in a human donor with multiple sclerosis. The gene calls are TRBV10-2 and TRBJ1-1; D may be TRBD1 (6 bases). Sequences were obtained from PBMCs from blood kept in culture. The CDR3: CASGQRGMNTEAFF. The DNA for the CDR3 is TGCGCCAGCGGTCAAAGGGGGATGAACACTGAAGCTTTCTTT.